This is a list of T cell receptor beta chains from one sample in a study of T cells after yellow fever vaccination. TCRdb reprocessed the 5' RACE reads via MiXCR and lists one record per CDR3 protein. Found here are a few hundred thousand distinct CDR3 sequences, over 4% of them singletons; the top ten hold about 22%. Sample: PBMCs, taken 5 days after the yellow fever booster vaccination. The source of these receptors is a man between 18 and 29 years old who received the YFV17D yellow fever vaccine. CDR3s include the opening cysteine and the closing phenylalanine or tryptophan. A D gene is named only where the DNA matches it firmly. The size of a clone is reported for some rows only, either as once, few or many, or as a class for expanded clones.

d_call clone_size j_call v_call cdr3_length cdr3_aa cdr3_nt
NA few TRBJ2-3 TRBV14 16 CASSHDGGLGTDTQYF TGTGCCAGCAGCCATGATGGAGGGTTGGGCACAGATACGCAGTATTTT
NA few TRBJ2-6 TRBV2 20 CASKPPLVGGNRSGANVLTF TGTGCCAGCAAGCCCCCCCTGGTCGGAGGAAACCGCTCTGGGGCCAACGTCCTGACTTTC
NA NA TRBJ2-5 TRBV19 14 CASNSGAQQETQYF TGTGCCAGTAATTCGGGTGCCCAACAAGAGACCCAGTACTTC
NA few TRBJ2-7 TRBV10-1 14 CASSEKRITSEQYF TGCGCCAGCAGTGAGAAAAGGATTACGAGCGAGCAGTACTTC
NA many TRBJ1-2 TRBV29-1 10 CSVVADGYTF TGCAGCGTTGTGGCGGATGGCTACACCTTC
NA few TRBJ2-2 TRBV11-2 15 CASSLVPIGAGELFF TGTGCCAGCAGCTTAGTGCCAATCGGGGCCGGGGAGCTGTTTTTT
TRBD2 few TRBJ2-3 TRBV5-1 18 CASSGTTSGGYTTDTQYF TGCGCCAGCAGCGGAACGACTAGCGGGGGGTACACCACAGATACGCAGTATTTT
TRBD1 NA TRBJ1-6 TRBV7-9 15 CASSSGTGGISPLHF TGTGCCAGCAGCTCGGGGACAGGGGGCATTTCACCCCTCCACTTT
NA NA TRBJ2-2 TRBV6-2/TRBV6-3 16 CASNPSTDSSEGELFF TGTGCCAGCAACCCATCGACAGACTCCTCTGAAGGGGAGCTGTTTTTT
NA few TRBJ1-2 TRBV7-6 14 CASSGTGSNYGYTF TGTGCCAGCAGCGGAACAGGGTCTAACTATGGCTACACCTTC
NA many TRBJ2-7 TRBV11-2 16 CASSSNQMTVLSEQYF TGTGCCAGCAGCTCCAACCAGATGACAGTCCTCTCCGAGCAGTACTTC
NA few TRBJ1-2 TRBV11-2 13 CASSHGRVEGYTF TGTGCCAGCAGCCATGGACGGGTTGAGGGCTACACCTTC
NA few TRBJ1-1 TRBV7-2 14 CASSLWQVAAEAFF TGTGCCAGCAGCTTATGGCAGGTCGCAGCTGAAGCTTTCTTT
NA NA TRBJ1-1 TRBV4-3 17 CASSPSQGSGLNTEAFF TGCGCCAGCAGCCCGAGCCAGGGGTCCGGGTTGAACACTGAAGCTTTCTTT
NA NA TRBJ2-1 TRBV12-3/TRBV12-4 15 CASSSEGDPYNEQFF TGTGCCAGCAGTTCAGAAGGGGATCCCTACAATGAGCAGTTCTTC
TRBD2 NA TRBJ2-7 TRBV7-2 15 CASSLELAGTYEQYF TGTGCCAGCAGCTTAGAACTAGCGGGTACCTACGAGCAGTACTTC
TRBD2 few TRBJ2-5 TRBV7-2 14 CASTPLAGRETQYF TGTGCCAGCACCCCCCTAGCGGGGAGAGAGACCCAGTACTTC
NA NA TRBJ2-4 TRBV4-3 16 CASSQVYSGVKNIQYF TGCGCCAGCAGCCAAGTGTACTCGGGAGTCAAAAACATTCAGTACTTC
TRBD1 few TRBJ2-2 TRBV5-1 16 CASSRRTGRRSGELFF TGCGCCAGCAGCCGGCGGACAGGGCGAAGGTCCGGGGAGCTGTTTTTT
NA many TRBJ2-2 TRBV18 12 CASSTGTGELFF TGTGCCAGCTCTACAGGGACCGGGGAGCTGTTTTTT
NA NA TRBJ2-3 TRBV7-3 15 CASSFRRASTDTQYF TGTGCCAGCAGCTTCAGACGCGCTAGCACAGATACGCAGTATTTT
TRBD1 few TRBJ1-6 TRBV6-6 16 CASSPFRGQGNSPLHF TGTGCCAGCAGCCCTTTCCGCGGACAGGGGAATTCACCCCTCCACTTT
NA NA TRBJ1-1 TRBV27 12 CASSPLGGEAFF TGTGCCAGCAGTCCGTTGGGGGGTGAAGCTTTCTTT
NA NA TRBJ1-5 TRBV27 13 CASSFLGAKPQHF TGTGCCAGCAGTTTCCTGGGGGCGAAGCCCCAGCATTTT
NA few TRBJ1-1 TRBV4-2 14 CASSQVEVNTEAFF TGTGCCAGCAGCCAAGTAGAAGTGAACACTGAAGCTTTCTTT
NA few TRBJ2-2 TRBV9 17 CASSVGLSAANTGELFF TGTGCCAGCAGCGTAGGACTCTCGGCGGCGAACACCGGGGAGCTGTTTTTT
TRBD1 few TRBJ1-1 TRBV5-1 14 CASSFSTGTGSPAF TGCGCCAGCAGCTTTTCGACCGGGACAGGGAGTCCCGCATTT
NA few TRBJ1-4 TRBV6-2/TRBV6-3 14 CASSFGTENEKLFF TGTGCCAGCAGTTTCGGGACGGAGAATGAAAAACTGTTTTTT
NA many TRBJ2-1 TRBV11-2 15 CASSLSQLLGNEQFF TGTGCCAGCAGCTTGAGTCAGCTCCTAGGCAATGAGCAGTTCTTC
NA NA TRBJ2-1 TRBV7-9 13 CASSSLGYNEQFF TGTGCCAGCAGCTCCTTAGGCTACAATGAGCAGTTCTTC
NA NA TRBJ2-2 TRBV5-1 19 CASSLEGRADRLNTGELFF TGCGCCAGCAGCTTGGAAGGTAGGGCAGATCGATTGAACACCGGGGAGCTGTTTTTT
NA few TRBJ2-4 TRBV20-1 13 CSDGRTAENIQYF TGCAGCGACGGGAGGACAGCCGAAAACATTCAGTACTTC
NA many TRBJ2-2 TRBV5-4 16 CASSLALATAPGELFF TGTGCCAGCAGCTTGGCCTTGGCAACAGCCCCCGGGGAGCTGTTTTTT
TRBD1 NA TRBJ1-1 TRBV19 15 CASRDSGTGVTEAFF TGTGCCAGTAGGGATTCCGGGACAGGGGTGACTGAAGCTTTCTTT
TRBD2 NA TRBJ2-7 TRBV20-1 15 CSGTSGGSSSYEQYF TGCAGCGGGACTAGCGGGGGGTCAAGCTCCTACGAGCAGTACTTC
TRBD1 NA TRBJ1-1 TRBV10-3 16 CAISESDRGRVTEAFF TGTGCCATCAGTGAATCCGACAGGGGGCGAGTCACTGAAGCTTTCTTT
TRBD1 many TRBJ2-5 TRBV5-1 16 CASSLEPGGLQETQYF TGCGCCAGCAGCTTGGAACCAGGGGGCCTCCAAGAGACCCAGTACTTC
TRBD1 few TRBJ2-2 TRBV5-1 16 CASSFPPGQDTGELFF TGCGCCAGCAGCTTCCCCCCGGGACAGGACACCGGGGAGCTGTTTTTT
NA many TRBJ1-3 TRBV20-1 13 CSADGTLGNTIYF TGCAGTGCCGACGGGACACTCGGAAACACCATATATTTT
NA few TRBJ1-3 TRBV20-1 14 CSARDGRSGNTIYF TGCAGTGCTAGAGATGGCCGCTCTGGAAACACCATATATTTT
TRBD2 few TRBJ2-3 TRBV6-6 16 CASSKDYASGSDTQYF TGTGCCAGCAGTAAAGATTATGCTAGCGGCAGCGATACGCAGTATTTT
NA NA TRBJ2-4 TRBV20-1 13 CSAGRLAKNIQYF TGCAGTGCGGGCAGACTAGCCAAAAACATTCAGTACTTC
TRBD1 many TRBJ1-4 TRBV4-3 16 CASSHGPQGENEKLFF TGCGCCAGCAGCCATGGCCCTCAGGGGGAGAATGAAAAACTGTTTTTT
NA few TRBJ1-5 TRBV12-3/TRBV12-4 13 CASSPGPQQPQHF TGTGCCAGCAGCCCGGGACCGCAACAGCCCCAGCATTTT
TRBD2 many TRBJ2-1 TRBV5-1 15 CASKTPGRVYNEQFF TGCGCCAGCAAGACCCCGGGGAGGGTGTACAATGAGCAGTTCTTC
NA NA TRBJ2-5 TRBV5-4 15 CASSPEGTTGETQYF TGTGCCAGCAGCCCGGAGGGCACCACGGGAGAGACCCAGTACTTC
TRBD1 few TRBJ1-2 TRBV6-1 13 CASSEDRGDGYTF TGTGCCAGCAGTGAAGACAGGGGCGATGGCTACACCTTC
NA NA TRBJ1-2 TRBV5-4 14 CASSLDWSNYGYTF TGTGCCAGCAGCTTGGATTGGAGTAACTATGGCTACACCTTC
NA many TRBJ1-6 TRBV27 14 CASSSRGHLGPLHF TGTGCCAGCAGTTCTCGGGGGCACCTTGGCCCCCTCCACTTT
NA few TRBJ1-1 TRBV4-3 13 CASSQERDIGAFF TGCGCCAGCAGCCAAGAAAGGGATATCGGAGCTTTCTTT